These 28 T cell receptor beta chains were sequenced from one sample in a study of control samples from healthy donors and cancer patients. Profiling relied on immunoSEQ multiplex PCR, and the TCRdb table lists in-frame clones only, not all of them. The sample includes about 160,000 clones, approximately 96% seen only once; the top ten take approximately 1%. Sequencing was carried out using blood. These TCRs come from a woman aged 25 to 45 in good health.

This chain connects TRBV2 to TRBJ2-7; 8 positions match TRBD1. The CDR3 covers 14 residues. Per germline, CDR1 SNHLY and CDR2 FYNNEI. J gave up 5 bases and V 9 bases, and 12 bases lay outside the gene matches. The DNA for the CDR3 is TGTGCCAGTATGGACAGGGTTGGTTCCCACGAGCAGTACTTC. Translated, it gives CASMDRVGSHEQYF.

The chain recombines TRBV5-5 with TRBJ1-5; tentatively, D is TRBD1 (6 bases). The CDR3 runs to 13 residues. Germline V gene sequence: CDR1 SGHKS, CDR2 YYEKEE (reference sequence). Trimming shortened V by 2 bases and J by 7 bases, and 10 bases separated the two germline ends. This chain's CDR3 is CASSFAGVQPQHF. The DNA for the CDR3 is TGTGCCAGCAGCTTTGCAGGGGTACAGCCCCAGCATTTT.

This clone was picked up one time. The chain combines TRBV6-4 with TRBJ2-7, with 11 bases that match TRBD2. The CDR3 covers 14 residues. Germline V gives CDR1 MRHNA, CDR2 SNTAGT. Unmatched junction bases numbered 4, after V lost 9 bases and J lost 0 bases. The CDR3 spells CARTLAGDSYEQYF. The CDR3 DNA reads TGTGCCAGGACACTAGCGGGAGACTCCTACGAGCAGTACTTC.

The chain combines TRBV24-1 with TRBJ2-3; 10 bases fit TRBD2. Germline trimming cut 3 bases from V and 1 base from J; bases unmatched to any gene: 3. Germline assignment: CDR1 KGHDR and CDR2 SFDVKD. The CDR3 sequence is 16 residues long. The CDR3 loop is CATSDPLAGRTDTQYF. The CDR3, as DNA: TGTGCCACCAGTGATCCACTAGCGGGGCGCACAGATACGCAGTATTTT.

As DNA, the CDR3 is TGTGCCAGCAGTCTATCACTGTACAGGGGGCCGCGGGCTGCTGAACTGTTTTTT. This gives the protein CASSLSLYRGPRAAELFF. V is TRBV6-6 and J is TRBJ1-4; 9 bases are shared with TRBD1. J was trimmed by 12 bases and V by 5 bases; bases with no gene match: 22. Germline-derived CDR1 and CDR2 are MNHNY and SVGAGI (reference sequence). The CDR3 totals 18 residues.

The chain recombines TRBV11-2 with TRBJ2-2; 7 positions match TRBD1. Trimming took 4 bases from V and 8 from J; bases not matched to a gene: 1. Germline values: CDR1 SGHAT, CDR2 FQNNGV. The CDR3 has 12 residues. This CDR3 reads CASSSDRGELFF. DNA for the CDR3: TGTGCCAGCAGCTCGGACAGGGGGGAGCTGTTTTTT. Variable domain in full (rest from reference TRBV11-2 and TRBJ2-2): EAGVAQSPRYKIIEKRQSVAFWCNPISGHATLYWYQQILGQGPKLLIQFQNNGVVDDSQLPKDRFSAERLKGVDSTLKIQPAKLEDSAVYLCASSSDRGELFFGEGSRLTVL.

J is TRBJ1-5 and V is TRBV2; 8 positions match TRBD1. V was pared by 0 bases and J by 5 bases, with 9 bases of the junction left unmatched. This CDR3 is built from 17 residues. Germline V gene sequence: CDR1 SNHLY, CDR2 FYNNEI. CDR3 nucleotides: TGTGCCAGCAGTGAAGCCCCCTCGGACAGGGTGTATCAGCCCCAGCATTTT. It encodes CASSEAPSDRVYQPQHF.

This chain joins TRBV5-1 and TRBJ1-2; D is unclear. V was pared by 4 bases and J by 2 bases, with 9 bases between. The CDR3 spans 13 residues. Germline V gives CDR1 SGHRS, CDR2 YFSETQ. CDR3 loop: CASSDEGNYGYTF. The CDR3 DNA reads as TGCGCCAGCAGCGACGAGGGAAACTATGGCTACACCTTC.

The genes are TRBV24-1 and TRBJ2-1; no definite D call. Trimming shortened V by 5 bases and J by 12 bases, and 16 bases separated the two germline ends. This CDR3 spans 13 amino acids. In germline, CDR1 is KGHDR, CDR2 SFDVKD. CDR3 amino acids: CATSARAGLVQFF. The CDR3 DNA sequence: TGTGCCACCAGTGCACGTGCCGGGCTAGTGCAGTTCTTC.

The J gene is TRBJ1-6, the V gene TRBV7-8; TRBD1 matches 10 bases. The CDR3 length is 14 residues. The trim removed 4 bases at V and 11 bases at J, leaving 5 bases unmatched. Germline-derived CDR1 and CDR2 are SGHVS and FQNEAQ. CDR3 DNA sequence: TGTGCCAGCAGCTCGGGACAGGGGACCCCACCCCTCCACTTT. Protein: CASSSGQGTPPLHF.

The chain uses TRBV29-1 and TRBJ2-4; no firm D call. V lost 4 bases to trimming and J lost 0 bases, with 4 bases between them. The V gene's germline CDR1 is SQVTM and CDR2 ANQGSEA. This CDR3 is 12 amino acids long. The CDR3 coding sequence is TGCAGCGTTGTACTAGCCAAAAACATTCAGTACTTC. Its protein product is CSVVLAKNIQYF.

In its sample, this clone was seen once. J is TRBJ2-7 and V is TRBV28; no firm D call. The V gene's germline CDR1 is MDHEN and CDR2 SYDVKM. V was clipped by 4 bases and J by 7 bases, with 8 bases between them. CDR3 length: 11 residues. The CDR3 is CASSSTREQYF. The CDR3, as DNA: TGTGCCAGCAGTTCCACGCGGGAGCAGTACTTC.

The chain joins TRBV4-1 to TRBJ2-2; D call uncertain. Germline V gives CDR1 MGHRA, CDR2 YSYEKL. Deletions cut 1 base from V and 6 bases from J, with 12 bases between. This CDR3 has 15 residues. CDR3 residues: CASSQVGDKSGELFF. CDR3 nucleotide sequence: TGCGCCAGCAGCCAAGTAGGTGATAAGTCCGGGGAGCTGTTTTTT.

V is TRBV19 and J is TRBJ2-2; D is perhaps TRBD2 (6 bases). V was trimmed by 10 bases and J by 4 bases, leaving 16 bases between them. Germline CDR1 and CDR2: LNHDA and SQIVND (reference sequence). This CDR3 spans 14 amino acids. The CDR3 reads CATPAGTPTGELFF. The CDR3 region has the DNA TGTGCCACCCCTGCCGGGACTCCCACCGGGGAGCTGTTTTTT.

This clone appeared a single time. The chain combines TRBV28 with TRBJ2-3, with a tentative D call TRBD2 (5 bases). The CDR3 runs to 17 residues. Germline CDR1 reads MDHEN; CDR2 reads SYDVKM. Trimming removed 5 bases from V and 0 bases from J, with 18 bases in between. CDR3 sequence (DNA): TGTGCCAGCAGTGCACCGGGAATACCCGCTAGCACAGATACGCAGTATTTT. Protein product: CASSAPGIPASTDTQYF.

The rearrangement uses TRBV28 and TRBJ1-6, with unresolved D. The ends were cut back, 5 bases at V and 2 bases at J, with 10 bases in the middle. In germline, CDR1 is MDHEN, CDR2 SYDVKM. CDR3 size: 15 residues. The CDR3 DNA is TGTGCCAGCAGTCCAAGGTCACCCTATAATTCACCCCTCCACTTT. This sequence encodes CASSPRSPYNSPLHF.

The rearrangement links TRBV25-1 to TRBJ2-2; D tentatively fits TRBD1 or TRBD2 (5 bases each). The CDR3 consists of 16 residues. CDR1 is MGHDK, CDR2 SYGVNS, per germline. The V gene lost 2 bases and the J gene lost 1 base, with 11 bases spanning the gap. CDR3 loop: CASSEIGAGNTGELFF. For the CDR3, the DNA is TGTGCCAGCAGTGAAATCGGGGCGGGGAACACCGGGGAGCTGTTTTTT. Together with reference TRBV25-1 and TRBJ2-2, the CDR3 gives the full variable domain: EADIYQTPRYLVIGTGKKITLECSQTMGHDKMYWYQQDPGMELHLIHYSYGVNSTEKGDLSSESTVSRIRTEHFPLTLESARPSHTSQYLCASSEIGAGNTGELFFGEGSRLTVL.

The genes are TRBV11-3 and TRBJ2-2; possible D gene TRBD1, 5 bases. This CDR3 has 15 amino acids. V lost 2 bases and J lost 2, with 9 bases in between. From germline, CDR1 is SGHNT and CDR2 YENEEA. CDR3 amino acids: CASSLRQGNTGELFF. The CDR3 DNA follows: TGTGCCAGCAGCTTAAGGCAGGGTAACACCGGGGAGCTGTTTTTT. Full variable domain (missing parts from reference TRBV11-3 and TRBJ2-2): EAGVVQSPRYKIIEKKQPVAFWCNPISGHNTLYWYLQNLGQGPELLIRYENEEAVDDSQLPKDRFSAERLKGVDSTLKIQPAELGDSAVYLCASSLRQGNTGELFFGEGSRLTVL.

This sequence joins TRBV6-5 and TRBJ1-3; D is unresolved. V gave up 0 bases and J gave up 4 bases, with 7 bases separating them. Germline V CDR1 and CDR2: MNHEY, SVGAGI. This CDR3 spans 14 amino acids. The CDR3 DNA sequence: TGTGCCAGCAGTTACTCATCTTTCGGAAACACCATATATTTT. Residues: CASSYSSFGNTIYF.

The chain uses TRBV5-1 and TRBJ2-5; 7 nucleotides match TRBD1. The CDR3 spans 16 residues. Germline V gene data show CDR1 as SGHRS and CDR2 as YFSETQ. Trimming removed 4 bases from V and 2 bases from J; junction bases left unmatched: 11. This CDR3 is CASSLGKGTDQETQYF. The CDR3 DNA reads TGCGCCAGCAGCCTCGGGAAGGGGACAGATCAAGAGACCCAGTACTTC.

The V call is TRBV12-3 or TRBV12-4, the J call TRBJ1-6; D not resolved. The germline V and J ends were trimmed by 3 bases and 7 bases, with 1 base remaining between them. This CDR3 is built from 11 residues. The CDR3 loop is CASSFNSPLHF. Here the CDR3 DNA reads TGTGCCAGCAGTTTCAATTCACCCCTCCACTTT.

The chain uses TRBV27 and TRBJ1-2; D not resolved. The CDR3 length is 13 residues. Looked up from germline, CDR1 is MNHEY and CDR2 is SMNVEV (reference sequence). V gave up 10 bases and J gave up 8 bases, with 20 bases separating them. The CDR3 DNA sequence: TGTGCCACCCGCGCCGGGGTTGTTGGCGGCTACACCTTC. As protein: CATRAGVVGGYTF.

The rearrangement joins TRBV6-1 to TRBJ2-2; 9 nucleotides agree with TRBD2. Germline V lookup: CDR1 MNHNS, CDR2 SASEGT. V was pared by 1 base and J by 5 bases, with 8 bases of the junction left unmatched. This CDR3 has 17 residues. The CDR3 region is CASSEVGLAGRTGELFF. CDR3 in DNA: TGTGCCAGCAGTGAAGTGGGCCTAGCGGGAAGGACCGGGGAGCTGTTTTTT.

The genes are TRBV14 and TRBJ1-4; D remains ambiguous. Trimming cost V 3 bases and J 8 bases, with 19 bases left between them. The V gene's germline CDR1 is SGHDN and CDR2 FVKESK. CDR3 length equals 16 residues. CDR3 region: CASSQGRTPIGEKLFF. The CDR3 DNA sequence: TGTGCCAGCAGCCAGGGTCGGACTCCCATAGGGGAAAAACTGTTTTTT.

The J gene is TRBJ1-1, the V gene TRBV5-1, with D perhaps TRBD1 (5 bases). The length of the CDR3 is 16 residues. Trimming took 5 bases from V and 0 from J, leaving 17 bases between them. The germline gives CDR1 SGHRS, CDR2 YFSETQ. The CDR3 nucleotides read TGCGCCAGCAGGCTCTCGGGACCGACGATGAACACTGAAGCTTTCTTT. Translation gives CASRLSGPTMNTEAFF.

This chain connects TRBV29-1 to TRBJ2-1; 10 bases match TRBD2. V shed 1 base and J 0 bases; nucleotides not matched to a gene: 3. Germline V gene data show CDR1 as SQVTM and CDR2 as ANQGSEA. The CDR3 loop spans 16 amino acids. CDR3 in amino acids: CSVEVSGRISYNEQFF. The CDR3 coding sequence is TGCAGCGTTGAAGTTAGCGGGAGGATCTCCTACAATGAGCAGTTCTTC.

The count of this clone is one. The CDR3 is CASSSTGGDTEAFF. CDR3 DNA: TGTGCCAGCAGCTCAACAGGGGGAGACACTGAAGCTTTCTTT. V and J are TRBV7-2 and TRBJ1-1; TRBD1 matches at 8 bases. The trim removed 4 bases at V and 3 bases at J, leaving 4 bases unmatched. The CDR3 covers 14 residues. Germline lookup yields CDR1 SGHTA and CDR2 FQGNSA.

The rearrangement links TRBV5-1 to TRBJ2-7; 10 nucleotides align to TRBD1. This CDR3 is built from 15 residues. The germline gives CDR1 SGHRS, CDR2 YFSETQ. The ends lost 4 bases at V and 2 bases at J; junction bases unmatched: 6. The CDR3 nucleotides read TGCGCCAGCAGCACGGACAGGGGGAGGGCCTACGAGCAGTACTTC. Translating gives CASSTDRGRAYEQYF.